This is a list of T cell receptor beta chains from one sample in a study of shared clonotypes between healthy human individuals. Using immunoSEQ multiplex PCR, the repertoire was profiled, and TCRdb retains in-frame clones only, with some absent. The repertoire holds 450,000 to 700,000 clones, with 95% to 96% as singletons. The specimen sequenced was naive CD8+ T cells sorted from blood. The receptors were gathered from a woman between 25 and 40 years old in good health. CDR3s include the opening cysteine and the closing phenylalanine or tryptophan. A D gene is named only where the DNA matches it firmly. Clone size is given for some rows only: seen once, a few or many times, or a class if the clone is expanded.

abundance,j_gene,d_gene,v_gene,CDR3nt,CDR3aa
NA,TRBJ2-3,NA,TRBV9,TGTGCCAGCAGCCCTCGGACAGCTAGCACAGATACGCAGTATTTT,CASSPRTASTDTQYF
NA,TRBJ1-1,NA,TRBV19,TGTGCCAGTAGTCCCGAATCAATGAACACTGAAGCTTTCTTT,CASSPESMNTEAFF
once,TRBJ2-1,NA,TRBV11-2,TGTGCCAGCACTAACAGGGCAAACTACAATGAGCAGTTCTTC,CASTNRANYNEQFF
NA,TRBJ2-2,NA,TRBV5-1,TGCGCCAGCAGCTTGGCCCTGGAAACGAACACCGGGGAGCTGTTTTTT,CASSLALETNTGELFF
NA,TRBJ2-1,TRBD2,TRBV2,TGTGCCAGCAGTGAGTTAAGCGGGAGACTTAACAATGAGCAGTTCTTC,CASSELSGRLNNEQFF
NA,TRBJ1-1,TRBD1,TRBV6-5,TGTGCCAGCAGCAAGGGACAGACTGAAGCTTTCTTT,CASSKGQTEAFF
NA,TRBJ2-1,NA,TRBV7-9,TGTACCATGCTCGGGACGGTCGTTGATGAGCAGTTCTTC,CTMLGTVVDEQFF
NA,TRBJ1-1,NA,TRBV27,TGTGCCAGCAGTTTTCGGGGGGCGGGCGCTGAAGCTTTCTTT,CASSFRGAGAEAFF
NA,TRBJ2-2,NA,TRBV6-1,TGTGCCAGCAGTGAAGGGGTAAACACCGGGGAGCTGTTTTTT,CASSEGVNTGELFF
NA,TRBJ2-7,TRBD1,TRBV5-6,TGTGCCAGCACCGCCGGGACAGGTCGCGACGAGCAGTACTTC,CASTAGTGRDEQYF